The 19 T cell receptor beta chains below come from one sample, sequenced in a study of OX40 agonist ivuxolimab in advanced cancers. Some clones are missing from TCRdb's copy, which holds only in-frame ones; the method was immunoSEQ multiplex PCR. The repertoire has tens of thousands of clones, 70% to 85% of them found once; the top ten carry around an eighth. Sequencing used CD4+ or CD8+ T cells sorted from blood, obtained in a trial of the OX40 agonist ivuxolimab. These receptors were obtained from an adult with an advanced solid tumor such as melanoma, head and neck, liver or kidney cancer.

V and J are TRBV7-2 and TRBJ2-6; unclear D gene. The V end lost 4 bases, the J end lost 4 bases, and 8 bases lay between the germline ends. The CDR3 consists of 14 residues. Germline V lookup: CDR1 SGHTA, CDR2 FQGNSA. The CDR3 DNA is TGTGCCAGCAGCTCCGAACCCGGGGCCAACGTCCTGACTTTC. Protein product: CASSSEPGANVLTF.

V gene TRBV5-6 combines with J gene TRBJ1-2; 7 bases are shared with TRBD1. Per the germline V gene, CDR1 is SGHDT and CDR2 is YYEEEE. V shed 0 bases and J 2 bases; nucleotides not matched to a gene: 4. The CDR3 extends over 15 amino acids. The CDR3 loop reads CASSLDRGKNYGYTF. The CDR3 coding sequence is TGTGCCAGCAGCTTGGACAGGGGAAAAAACTATGGCTACACCTTC. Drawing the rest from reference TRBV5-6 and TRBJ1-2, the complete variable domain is DAGVTQSPTHLIKTRGQQVTLRCSPKSGHDTVSWYQQALGQGPQFIFQYYEEEERQRGNFPDRFSGHQFPNYSSELNVNALLLGDSALYLCASSLDRGKNYGYTFGSGTRLTVV.

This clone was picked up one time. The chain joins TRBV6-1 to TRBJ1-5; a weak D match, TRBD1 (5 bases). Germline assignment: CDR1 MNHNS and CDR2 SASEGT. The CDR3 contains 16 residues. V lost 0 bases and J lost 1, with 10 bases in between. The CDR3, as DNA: TGTGCCAGCAGTGAAGCTGGGGGGACCAGCAATCAGCCCCAGCATTTT. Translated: CASSEAGGTSNQPQHF.

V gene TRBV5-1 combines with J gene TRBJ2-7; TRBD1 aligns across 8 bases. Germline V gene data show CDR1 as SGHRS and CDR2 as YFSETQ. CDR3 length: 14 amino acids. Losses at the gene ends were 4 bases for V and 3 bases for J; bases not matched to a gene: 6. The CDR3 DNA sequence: TGCGCCAGCAGCCCACAGGGGGATGTCTACGAGCAGTACTTC. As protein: CASSPQGDVYEQYF.

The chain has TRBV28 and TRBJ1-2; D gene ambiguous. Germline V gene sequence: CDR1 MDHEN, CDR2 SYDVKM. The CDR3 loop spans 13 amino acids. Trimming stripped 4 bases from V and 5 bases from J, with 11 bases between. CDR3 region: CASSSLGGYGYTF. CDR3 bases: TGTGCCAGCAGTTCCTTGGGTGGGTATGGCTACACCTTC.

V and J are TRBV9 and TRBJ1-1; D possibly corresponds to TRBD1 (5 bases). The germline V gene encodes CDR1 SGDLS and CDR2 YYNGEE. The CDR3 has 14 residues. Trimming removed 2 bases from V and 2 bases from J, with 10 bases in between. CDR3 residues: CASSVAGSNTEAFF. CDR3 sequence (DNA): TGTGCCAGCAGCGTGGCAGGGAGCAACACTGAAGCTTTCTTT.

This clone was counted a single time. CDR3 sequence reads: CASSLSPGQINEKLFF. CDR3 DNA: TGCGCCAGCAGCCTATCACCGGGACAGATTAATGAAAAACTGTTTTTT. The rearrangement links TRBV4-1 to TRBJ1-4; 7 bases align to TRBD1. From germline, CDR1 is MGHRA and CDR2 YSYEKL. This CDR3 is built from 16 residues. V lost 4 bases to trimming and J lost 4 bases; unmatched junction nucleotides: 9.

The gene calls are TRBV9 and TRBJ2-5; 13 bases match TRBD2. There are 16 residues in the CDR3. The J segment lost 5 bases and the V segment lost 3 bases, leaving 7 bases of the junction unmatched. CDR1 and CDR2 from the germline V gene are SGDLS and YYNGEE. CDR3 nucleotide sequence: TGTGCCAGCAGCGAAACCGGGACTAGCGGGACGGAGACCCAGTACTTC. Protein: CASSETGTSGTETQYF.

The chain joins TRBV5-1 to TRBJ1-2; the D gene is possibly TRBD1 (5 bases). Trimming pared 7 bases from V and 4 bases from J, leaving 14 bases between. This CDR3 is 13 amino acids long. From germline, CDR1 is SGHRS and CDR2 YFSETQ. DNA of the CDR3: TGCGCCAGCTCAACAAGCGGGGGCTATGGCTACACCTTC. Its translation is CASSTSGGYGYTF. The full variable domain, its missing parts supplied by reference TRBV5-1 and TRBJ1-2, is KAGVTQTPRYLIKTRGQQVTLSCSPISGHRSVSWYQQTPGQGLQFLFEYFSETQRNKGNFPGRFSGRQFSNSRSEMNVSTLELGDSALYLCASSTSGGYGYTFGSGTRLTVV.

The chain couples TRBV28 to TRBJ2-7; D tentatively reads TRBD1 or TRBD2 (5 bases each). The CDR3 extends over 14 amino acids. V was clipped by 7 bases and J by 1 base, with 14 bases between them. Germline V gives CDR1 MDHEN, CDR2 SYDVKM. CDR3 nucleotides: TGTGCCAGCAACAGACTGGGGGTATCCTACGAGCAGTACTTC. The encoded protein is CASNRLGVSYEQYF.

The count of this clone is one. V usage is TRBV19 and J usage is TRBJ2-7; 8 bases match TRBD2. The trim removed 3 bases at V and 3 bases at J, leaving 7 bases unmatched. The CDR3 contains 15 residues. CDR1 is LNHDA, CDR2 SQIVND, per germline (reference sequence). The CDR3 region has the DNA TGTGCCAGTAGTATTGTTGGGACTAGTCTCTACGAGCAGTACTTC. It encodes CASSIVGTSLYEQYF. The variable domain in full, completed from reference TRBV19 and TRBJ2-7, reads DGGITQSPKYLFRKEGQNVTLSCEQNLNHDAMYWYRQDPGQGLRLIYYSQIVNDFQKGDIAEGYSVSREKKESFPLTVTSAQKNPTAFYLCASSIVGTSLYEQYFGPGTRLTVT.

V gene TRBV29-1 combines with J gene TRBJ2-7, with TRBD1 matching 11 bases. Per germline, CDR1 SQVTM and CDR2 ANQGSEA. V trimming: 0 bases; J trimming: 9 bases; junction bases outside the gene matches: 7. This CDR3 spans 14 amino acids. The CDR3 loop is CSVEEGTGGETQYF. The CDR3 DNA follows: TGCAGCGTTGAAGAAGGGACAGGGGGAGAGACGCAGTACTTC.

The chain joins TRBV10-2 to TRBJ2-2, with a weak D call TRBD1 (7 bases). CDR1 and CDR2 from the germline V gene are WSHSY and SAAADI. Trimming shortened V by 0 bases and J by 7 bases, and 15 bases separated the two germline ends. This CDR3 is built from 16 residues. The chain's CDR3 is CASSESRDRGLGELFF. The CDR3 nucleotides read TGCGCCAGCAGTGAGTCGCGGGACAGAGGCCTCGGGGAGCTGTTTTTT.

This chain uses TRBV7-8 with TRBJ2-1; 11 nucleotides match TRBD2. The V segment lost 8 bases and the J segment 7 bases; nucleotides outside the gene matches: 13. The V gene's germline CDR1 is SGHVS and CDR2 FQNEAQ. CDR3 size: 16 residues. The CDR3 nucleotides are TGTGCCAGCCGGCTAGCGGGAGGCGGACTACAGAATGAGCAGTTCTTC. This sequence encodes CASRLAGGGLQNEQFF.

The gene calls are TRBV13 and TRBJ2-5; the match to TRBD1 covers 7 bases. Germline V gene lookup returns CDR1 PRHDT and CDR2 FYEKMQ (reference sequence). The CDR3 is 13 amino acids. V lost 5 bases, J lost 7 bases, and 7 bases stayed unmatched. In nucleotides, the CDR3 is TGTGCCAGCAGCCCAGGGGGTTTCGGGACCCAGTACTTC. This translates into CASSPGGFGTQYF.

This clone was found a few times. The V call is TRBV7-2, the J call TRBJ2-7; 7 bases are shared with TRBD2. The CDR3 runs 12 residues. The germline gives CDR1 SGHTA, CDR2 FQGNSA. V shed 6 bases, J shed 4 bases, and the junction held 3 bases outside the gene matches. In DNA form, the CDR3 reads TGTGCCAGCAGGGGGGGAGGGTACGAGCAGTACTTC. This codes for CASRGGGYEQYF. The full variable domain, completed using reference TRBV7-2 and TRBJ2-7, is GAGVSQSPSNKVTEKGKDVELRCDPISGHTALYWYRQSLGQGLEFLIYFQGNSAPDKSGLPSDRFSAERTGGSVSTLTIQRTQQEDSAVYLCASRGGGYEQYFGPGTRLTVT.

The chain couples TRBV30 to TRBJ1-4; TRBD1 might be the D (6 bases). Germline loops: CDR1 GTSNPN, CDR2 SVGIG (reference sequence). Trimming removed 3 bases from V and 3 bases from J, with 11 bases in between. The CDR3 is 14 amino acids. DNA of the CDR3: TGTGCCTGGAGAGGAAGGGGGGCTAATGAAAAACTGTTTTTT. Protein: CAWRGRGANEKLFF.

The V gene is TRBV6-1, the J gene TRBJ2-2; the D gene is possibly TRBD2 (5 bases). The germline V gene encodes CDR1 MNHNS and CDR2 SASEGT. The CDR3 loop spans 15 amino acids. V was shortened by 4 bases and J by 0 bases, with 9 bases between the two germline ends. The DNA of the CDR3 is TGTGCCAGCAGTGTCTCTAGCCCGAACACCGGGGAGCTGTTTTTT. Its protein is CASSVSSPNTGELFF.

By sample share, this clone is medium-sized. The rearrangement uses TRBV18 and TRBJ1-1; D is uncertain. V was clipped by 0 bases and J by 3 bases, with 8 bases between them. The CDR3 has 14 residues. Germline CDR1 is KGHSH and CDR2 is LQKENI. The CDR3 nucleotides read TGTGCCAGCTCACCACCTTCCCGGGACACTGAAGCTTTCTTT. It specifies CASSPPSRDTEAFF.